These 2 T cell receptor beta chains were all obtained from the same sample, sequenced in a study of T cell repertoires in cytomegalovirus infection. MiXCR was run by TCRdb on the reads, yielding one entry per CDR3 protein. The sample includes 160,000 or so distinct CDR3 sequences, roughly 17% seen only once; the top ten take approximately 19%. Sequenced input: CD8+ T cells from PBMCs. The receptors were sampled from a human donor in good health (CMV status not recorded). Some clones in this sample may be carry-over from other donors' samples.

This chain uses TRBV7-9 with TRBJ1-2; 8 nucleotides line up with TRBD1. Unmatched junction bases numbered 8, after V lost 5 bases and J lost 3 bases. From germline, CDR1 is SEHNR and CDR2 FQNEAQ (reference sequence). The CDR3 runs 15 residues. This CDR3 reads CASSPSGGVDYGYTF. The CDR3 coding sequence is TGTGCCAGCAGCCCATCAGGGGGCGTAGACTATGGCTACACCTTC. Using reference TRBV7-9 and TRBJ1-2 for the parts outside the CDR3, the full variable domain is DTGVSQNPRHKITKRGQNVTFRCDPISEHNRLYWYRQTLGQGPEFLTYFQNEAQLEKSRLLSDRFSAERPKGSFSTLEIQRTEQGDSAMYLCASSPSGGVDYGYTFGSGTRLTVV.

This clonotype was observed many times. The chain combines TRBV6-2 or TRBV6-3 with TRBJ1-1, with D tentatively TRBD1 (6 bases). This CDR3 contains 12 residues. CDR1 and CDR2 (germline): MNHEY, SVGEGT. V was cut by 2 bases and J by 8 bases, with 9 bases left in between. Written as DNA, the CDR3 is TGTGCCAGCAGTTACAGGGGGTCGGAAGCTTTCTTT. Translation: CASSYRGSEAFF.